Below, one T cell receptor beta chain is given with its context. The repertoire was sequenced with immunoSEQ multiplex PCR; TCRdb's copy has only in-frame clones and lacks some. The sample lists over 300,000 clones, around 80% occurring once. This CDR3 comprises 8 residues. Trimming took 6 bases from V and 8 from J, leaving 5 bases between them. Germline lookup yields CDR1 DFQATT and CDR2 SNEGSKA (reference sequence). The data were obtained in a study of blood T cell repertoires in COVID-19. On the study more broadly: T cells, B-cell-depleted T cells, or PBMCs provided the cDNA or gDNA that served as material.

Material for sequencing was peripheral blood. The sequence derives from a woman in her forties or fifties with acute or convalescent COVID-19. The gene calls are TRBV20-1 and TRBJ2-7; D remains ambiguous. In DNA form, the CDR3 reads TGCAGTGCCCAAAAGCAGTACGTC. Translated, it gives CSAQKQYV.